This T cell receptor (beta chain) is from a study of cytomegalovirus exposure and HLA in healthy donors. Study-level findings and limits: The study carried out a later analysis of TCR beta sequences. It associated roughly 17,000 of them with specific HLA alleles at a false discovery rate of 0.05. Later on, a genetic analysis was performed. It linked a missense variant in DCLRE1C with V- and J-gene trimming of TCR beta.

The PCR employed 60 Vbeta primers together with 13 Jbeta primers. Clones were sequenced by immunoSEQ multiplex PCR, and TCRdb holds only the in-frame ones, with some missing. The sample consists of approximately 110,000 clones, approximately 15% of them appearing once. Comment on this clone: No antigen is known for it.

The CDR3 totals 14 residues. V shed 3 bases and J shed 6 bases, with 9 bases lying between them. Per germline, CDR1 MDHEN and CDR2 SYDVKM. Material for sequencing was PBMCs. This receptor was identified in a woman under 30 in good health and CMV-seronegative. This sequence joins TRBV28 and TRBJ1-6; no clear D. CDR3 sequence: CASSFGRSNSPLHF. For the CDR3, the DNA is TGTGCCAGCAGTTTCGGGAGGAGTAATTCACCCCTCCACTTT.